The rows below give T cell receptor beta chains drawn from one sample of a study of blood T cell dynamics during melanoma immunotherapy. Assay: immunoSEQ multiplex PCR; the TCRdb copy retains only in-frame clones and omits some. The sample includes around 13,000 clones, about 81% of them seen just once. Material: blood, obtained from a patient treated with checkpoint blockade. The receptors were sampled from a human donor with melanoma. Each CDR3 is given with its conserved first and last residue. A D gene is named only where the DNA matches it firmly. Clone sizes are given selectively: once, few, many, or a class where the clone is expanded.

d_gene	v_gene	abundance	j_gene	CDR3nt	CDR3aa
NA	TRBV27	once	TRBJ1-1	TGTGCCAGCAGTTTAGAACAGTACACTGAAGCTTTCTTT	CASSLEQYTEAFF
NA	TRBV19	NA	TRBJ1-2	TGTGCCAGTAGTATGGTGGCGGGGGCCGGGTATGGCTACACCTTC	CASSMVAGAGYGYTF
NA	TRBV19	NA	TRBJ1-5	TGTGCCAGCGAGGGGTATAGCAATCAGCCCCAGCATTTT	CASEGYSNQPQHF
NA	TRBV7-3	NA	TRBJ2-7	TGTGCCAGCAGCCACCGGGACCGCTCCTACGAGCAGTACTTC	CASSHRDRSYEQYF
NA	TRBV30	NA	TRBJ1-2	TGTGCCTGGACCCAGGGGTTCGGCGGCTACACCTTC	CAWTQGFGGYTF
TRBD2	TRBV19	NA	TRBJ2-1	TGTGCCAGTAGTACAACTAGCGGCATTTACAATGAGCAGTTCTTC	CASSTTSGIYNEQFF
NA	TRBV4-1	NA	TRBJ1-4	TGCGCCAGCAGCCAAGCTGTGCAGGGCGCGGAAAAACTGTTTTTT	CASSQAVQGAEKLFF
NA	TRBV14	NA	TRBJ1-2	TGTGCCAGCAGCCAAGGCCAATCTCGGACTAACTATGGCTACACCTTC	CASSQGQSRTNYGYTF
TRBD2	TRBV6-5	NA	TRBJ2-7	TGTGCCAGCAGTTACTTCACTAGCGGGGGGACCTACGAGCAGTACTTC	CASSYFTSGGTYEQYF
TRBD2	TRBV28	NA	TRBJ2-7	TGTGCCAGCGGAACTCCTAGCGGGAGCATTTACGAGCAGTACTTC	CASGTPSGSIYEQYF
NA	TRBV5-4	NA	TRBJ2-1	TGTGCCAGCAGTCGAATTTCGAGGCGGATATACAATGAGCAGTTCTTC	CASSRISRRIYNEQFF
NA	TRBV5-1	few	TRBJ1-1	TGCGCCAGCAGCTTGGAAGGGAGAGAAGCTTTCTTT	CASSLEGREAFF
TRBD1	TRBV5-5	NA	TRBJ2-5	TGTGCCAGCAGCAGAAGGGACAGCCAAGAGACCCAGTACTTC	CASSRRDSQETQYF
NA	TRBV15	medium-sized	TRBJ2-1	TGTGCCACCAGCAGAGATCGGGGGACCGCGCAGTTCTTC	CATSRDRGTAQFF
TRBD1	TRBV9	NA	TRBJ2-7	TGTGCCAGCAGCGTAGGACAGGGAACCTACGAGCAGTACTTC	CASSVGQGTYEQYF
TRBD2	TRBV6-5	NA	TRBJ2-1	TGTGCCAGCAGGGATAGCGGGAGGGGGGAGCAGTTCTTC	CASRDSGRGEQFF
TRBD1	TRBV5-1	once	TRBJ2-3	TGCGCCAGCAGAGGGACAGGGCCGGGGGATACGCAGTATTTT	CASRGTGPGDTQYF
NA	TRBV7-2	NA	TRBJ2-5	TGTGCCAGCAGCTTTCAGGCGGGCGGGGAGACCCAGTACTTC	CASSFQAGGETQYF
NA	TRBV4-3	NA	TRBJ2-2	TGCGCCAGCAGCCAAGAGGGGGCGGAGAACACCGGGGAGCTGTTTTTT	CASSQEGAENTGELFF
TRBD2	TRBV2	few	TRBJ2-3	TGTGCCAGCAGTGAATCTGGTCGGGGGGGGCTCGCGACGCAGTATTTT	CASSESGRGGLATQYF
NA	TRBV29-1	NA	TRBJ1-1	TGCAGCGTTGTATTCACTGAAGCTTTCTTT	CSVVFTEAFF
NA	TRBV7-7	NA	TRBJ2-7	TGTGCTAGCAGCTTAGCGGCAGGGGGCTACGAGCAGTACTTC	CASSLAAGGYEQYF
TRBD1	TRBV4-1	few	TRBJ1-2	TGCGCCAGCAGCCAACCCCGACAGGGACTGAACTATGGCTACACCTTC	CASSQPRQGLNYGYTF
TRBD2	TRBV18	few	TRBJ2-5	TGTGCCAGCTCACAGACTAGCGGGGGCCAAGAGACCCAGTACTTC	CASSQTSGGQETQYF
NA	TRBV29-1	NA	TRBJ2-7	TGCAGCGTGGCCACGCTGGACCGCACAGCCTACGAGCAGTACTTC	CSVATLDRTAYEQYF
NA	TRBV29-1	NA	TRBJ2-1	TGCAGCGTTGAAGGGGCAGGGAGGAATGAGCAGTTCTTC	CSVEGAGRNEQFF
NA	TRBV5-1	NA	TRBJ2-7	TGCGCCAGCAGCTTGGCTGCAGGGGCCCCCTACGAGCAGTACTTC	CASSLAAGAPYEQYF
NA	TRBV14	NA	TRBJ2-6	TGTGCCAGCAGCGCAATGTGGCTCGAGGGCGTCCTGACTTTC	CASSAMWLEGVLTF
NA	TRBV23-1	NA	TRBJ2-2	TGCGCCAGCAGTCAACCCAGAGGAGTACGGCACAACACCGGGGAGCTGTTTTTT	CASSQPRGVRHNTGELFF
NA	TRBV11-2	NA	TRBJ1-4	TGTGCCAGCAGCTTAGTCGGGTCGGCTAATGAAAAACTGTTTTTT	CASSLVGSANEKLFF
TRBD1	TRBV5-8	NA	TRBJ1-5	TGTGCCAGCAGCTTCCGACAGGGGTACAATCAGCCCCAGCATTTT	CASSFRQGYNQPQHF
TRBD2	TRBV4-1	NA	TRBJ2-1	TGCGCCAGCAGCCAAGTCGGCCTAGCGGGAGTAAACTTCTACAATGAGCAGTTCTTC	CASSQVGLAGVNFYNEQFF
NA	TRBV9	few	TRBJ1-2	TGTGCCAGCAGCGTAGGGATAAGGTCAGGGGCGTATGGCTACACCTTC	CASSVGIRSGAYGYTF
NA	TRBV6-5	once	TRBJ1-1	TGTGCCAGCAGTTTTTTGCGGGATCGGATTGAAGCTTTCTTT	CASSFLRDRIEAFF
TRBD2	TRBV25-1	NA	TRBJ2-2	TGTGCCAGCGCTCGCCGGGCTAGCGGGAACACCGGGGAGCTGTTTTTT	CASARRASGNTGELFF
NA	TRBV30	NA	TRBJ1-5	TGTGCCTGGAGCGTCATAAACCCACTAGGCGATCAGCCCCAGCATTTT	CAWSVINPLGDQPQHF
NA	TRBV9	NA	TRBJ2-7	TGTGCCAGCAGCTCCGGCTCCTACGAGCAGTACTTC	CASSSGSYEQYF
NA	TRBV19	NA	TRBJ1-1	TGTGCCAGTATTGGACGGGGCATGAACACTGAAGCTTTCTTT	CASIGRGMNTEAFF
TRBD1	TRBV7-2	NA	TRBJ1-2	TGTGCCAGCAGCTTAGGGTTCCGGGACAGGGGGCTCGGCTACACCTTC	CASSLGFRDRGLGYTF
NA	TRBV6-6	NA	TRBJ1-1	TGTGCCAGCAAACGGTGGGGGAACACTGAAGCTTTCTTT	CASKRWGNTEAFF
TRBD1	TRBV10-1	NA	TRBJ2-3	TGCGCCAGCAGTGACACGGACAGGGGATCTTTGGTTAATACGCAGTATTTT	CASSDTDRGSLVNTQYF
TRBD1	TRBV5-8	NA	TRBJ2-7	TGTGCCAGCAGCCCCACCGCCCGGACAGGGGCCGAGCAGTACTTC	CASSPTARTGAEQYF
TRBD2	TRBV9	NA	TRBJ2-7	TGTGCCAGCAGCCCGACCGGGACTAGCGTCTACGAGCAGTACTTC	CASSPTGTSVYEQYF
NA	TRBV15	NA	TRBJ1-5	TGTGCCACCAGCATGCAGTGGCTGTTTAGCAATCAGCCCCAGCATTTT	CATSMQWLFSNQPQHF
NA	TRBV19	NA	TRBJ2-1	TGTGCCAGTAGTATATGGGGGGCGATCTACAATGAGCAGTTCTTC	CASSIWGAIYNEQFF
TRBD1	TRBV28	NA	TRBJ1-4	TGTGCCAGCAGACGGGACAGGGGTCCTAATGAAAAACTGTTTTTT	CASRRDRGPNEKLFF
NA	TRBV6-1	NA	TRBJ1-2	TGTGCCAGCAGTGTTCTCAGGAATAGCTATGGCTACACCTTC	CASSVLRNSYGYTF
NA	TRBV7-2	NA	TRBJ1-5	TGTGCCAGCAGCTTGTCGGGGGGCAATCAGCCCCAGCATTTT	CASSLSGGNQPQHF
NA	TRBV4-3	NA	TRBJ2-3	TGCGCCAGCAGCCAAGACGGGGGCACAGATACGCAGTATTTT	CASSQDGGTDTQYF
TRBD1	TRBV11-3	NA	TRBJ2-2	TGTGCCAGCAGCGCTCGGGACAGGGCAACAGGGGAGCTGTTTTTT	CASSARDRATGELFF
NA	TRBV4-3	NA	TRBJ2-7	TGCGCCAGCAGCCAAGATCGGAACTACGAGCAGTACTTC	CASSQDRNYEQYF
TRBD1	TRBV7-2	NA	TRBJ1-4	TGTGCCAGCAGCCACGACAGGGGGGATGAAAAACTGTTTTTT	CASSHDRGDEKLFF
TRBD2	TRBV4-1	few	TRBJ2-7	TGCGCCAGCAGCCAAGACACTAGCGGGATTACCTACGAGCAGTACTTC	CASSQDTSGITYEQYF
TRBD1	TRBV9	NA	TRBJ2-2	TGTGCCAGCAGCACCGGACAGGGGCGAACCGGGGAGCTGTTTTTT	CASSTGQGRTGELFF